A selection of T cell receptor beta chains follows, all from one sample in a study of shared clonotypes between healthy human individuals. The protocol was immunoSEQ multiplex PCR, while the TCRdb copy is restricted to in-frame clones and leaves out a portion. The profile shows approximately 1.9 million clones, roughly 93% of them singletons. Source material: naive CD8+ T cells from PBMCs. The receptors shown here come from a man in his late teens or twenties in good health. Some clones in this sample may be carry-over from other donors' samples. Both conserved end residues are part of each CDR3. D genes are given only for firm matches. A clone size is listed for some rows: how often the clone was seen (once, few, many), or a class if it is expanded.

cdr3_nt | cdr3_aa | d_call | v_call | clone_size | j_call
TGTGCCAGCAGTTCCTACAGAGGAAATGAAAAACTGTTTTTT | CASSSYRGNEKLFF | . | TRBV28 | . | TRBJ1-4
TGTGCCAGCAGCTTACACGGAGTAGCGGTAGAAACTGGGCGGGAGCAGAATGAGCAGTTCTTC | CASSLHGVAVETGREQNEQFF | TRBD2 | TRBV7-3 | . | TRBJ2-1
TGTGCCAGTAGTTCGCGGGGCCTAGGGTATCAGTACTTC | CASSSRGLGYQYF | . | TRBV19 | once | TRBJ2-4
TGTGCCATCAGTTCTCTTGGGATAGGCTCCTACAATGAGCAGTTCTTC | CAISSLGIGSYNEQFF | . | TRBV10-3 | . | TRBJ2-1
TGCGCCAGCAGCCAAGATTCCCGTTTAGATACGCAGTATTTT | CASSQDSRLDTQYF | . | TRBV4-1 | . | TRBJ2-3
TGCGCCAGCAGCCAAGATTTCGTGGACGAAGCTTTCTTT | CASSQDFVDEAFF | . | TRBV4-1 | . | TRBJ1-1
TGTGCCAGCGGGACTAACACCTACGAGCAGTACTTC | CASGTNTYEQYF | TRBD2 | TRBV27 | . | TRBJ2-7
TGCGCCAGCAGCTTTGAAGGGGGGATCCAAGAGACCCAGTACTTC | CASSFEGGIQETQYF | . | TRBV5-1 | . | TRBJ2-5
TGTGCCAGCAGTTTAGGGACTCACTACAATGAGCAGTTCTTC | CASSLGTHYNEQFF | . | TRBV28 | . | TRBJ2-1
TGTGCCAGCAGCCCACTGGTGGCGGGGGACCAAGAGACCCAGTACTTC | CASSPLVAGDQETQYF | TRBD2 | TRBV27 | . | TRBJ2-5
TGTGCCAGCAGCATTAGCGGGGCCTACAATGAGCAGTTCTTC | CASSISGAYNEQFF | TRBD2 | TRBV27 | . | TRBJ2-1
TGTGCCAGCAGACCGTGGGACCCCGCGGTCAATGAGCAGTTCTTC | CASRPWDPAVNEQFF | . | TRBV28 | . | TRBJ2-1
TGTGCCAGCAGCGTATCAGGTAATCAGCCCCAGCATTTT | CASSVSGNQPQHF | . | TRBV9 | . | TRBJ1-5
TGTGCCAGCAGCTTGGAGCGGGAGCTGTTTTTT | CASSLERELFF | . | TRBV5-4 | . | TRBJ2-2
TGTGCCATCAAAGGGGGCGCTCTTGCCGGGGAGCTGTTTTTT | CAIKGGALAGELFF | TRBD1 | TRBV10-3 | . | TRBJ2-2
TGTGCCAGCAGCTTGGGGGGACAGGGCGATGAAAAACTGTTTTTT | CASSLGGQGDEKLFF | TRBD1 | TRBV13 | . | TRBJ1-4
TGTGCCAGCAGCCCCCGAGGCGGGAGGCCCAAATCCTACAATGAGCAGTTCTTC | CASSPRGGRPKSYNEQFF | . | TRBV12-1 | . | TRBJ2-1
TGTGCCAGCAGCCCCTTGCGGGAGATCAACAATGAGCAGTTCTTC | CASSPLREINNEQFF | TRBD2 | TRBV13 | . | TRBJ2-1
TGTGCCACCAGCAGCAGCAATCAGCCCCAGCATTTT | CATSSSNQPQHF | . | TRBV15 | . | TRBJ1-5
TGTGCCTGGAGTGTACTGGGCCTGGGCACTGAAGCTTTCTTT | CAWSVLGLGTEAFF | . | TRBV30 | . | TRBJ1-1
TGTGCCAGCAGCTTAGATCCCCCAGGATACCGGTCCACTCAGGGCAATGAGCAGTTCTTC | CASSLDPPGYRSTQGNEQFF | . | TRBV11-2 | . | TRBJ2-1
TGCGCCAGCAGCTTGGTTGGGGGCCCCTACAATGAGCAGTTCTTC | CASSLVGGPYNEQFF | . | TRBV5-1 | . | TRBJ2-1
TGCGCCAGCAGTGAGGCAGTGGGCTACGAGCAGTACTTC | CASSEAVGYEQYF | . | TRBV10-1 | . | TRBJ2-7
TGTGCCAGCACTCACTCTATAACAGGGGAATTCTACAATGAGCAGTTCTTC | CASTHSITGEFYNEQFF | TRBD1 | TRBV7-9 | . | TRBJ2-1
TGTGCCAGCAGCTATTGGGCCCGCCCCACAGATACGCAGTATTTT | CASSYWARPTDTQYF | . | TRBV7-9 | . | TRBJ2-3
TGTGCCAGCAGTCCAGTGGGTTTCATGGGGCTGGGAAACACCATATATTTT | CASSPVGFMGLGNTIYF | . | TRBV28 | . | TRBJ1-3
TGTGCCAGCAGCTTCCCGACTAGCGGGTCTAGCACAGATACGCAGTATTTT | CASSFPTSGSSTDTQYF | TRBD2 | TRBV7-9 | . | TRBJ2-3
TGTGCCAGCAGCACCTACAGGGGCTTGTCCTACAATGAGCAGTTCTTC | CASSTYRGLSYNEQFF | TRBD1 | TRBV11-2 | . | TRBJ2-1
TGTGCCAGCAGTTCCTCAAGCGGGTCCCCCTACGAGCAGTACTTC | CASSSSSGSPYEQYF | . | TRBV6-5 | . | TRBJ2-7
TGTGCCAGCAGTTCGGGACGAAGCTCCTACAATGAGCAGTTCTTC | CASSSGRSSYNEQFF | . | TRBV11-2 | . | TRBJ2-1
TGTGCCAGCTCACTAGCGGCGAACACCGGGGAGCTGTTTTTT | CASSLAANTGELFF | TRBD2 | TRBV2 | . | TRBJ2-2
TGTGCCAGCAGCCCGGACAGGGGGCGCACAGATACGCAGTATTTT | CASSPDRGRTDTQYF | TRBD1 | TRBV7-9 | . | TRBJ2-3
TGTGCCAGCAGCGTCGGGCGGATCAACACAGATACGCAGTATTTT | CASSVGRINTDTQYF | . | TRBV9 | . | TRBJ2-3
TGTGCCAGCAGCCGATACAGGGATGGGGAGCAGTACTTC | CASSRYRDGEQYF | . | TRBV14 | . | TRBJ2-7
TGCGCCAGCAGCTTGGCCGGGGGTCTAATCGACAAAAACATTCAGTACTTC | CASSLAGGLIDKNIQYF | . | TRBV5-1 | . | TRBJ2-4
TGTGCCAGCAGCGTAGTGGGGCGGGCCACAGATACGCAGTATTTT | CASSVVGRATDTQYF | . | TRBV9 | . | TRBJ2-3
TGTGCCAGCAGCTCGCAGGGCCTCTACGAGCAGTACTTC | CASSSQGLYEQYF | . | TRBV5-6 | . | TRBJ2-7
TGTGCCACCAGCGTAGACAGGGGTGGCAATCAGCCCCAGCATTTT | CATSVDRGGNQPQHF | TRBD1 | TRBV15 | . | TRBJ1-5
TGTGCCAGCAGCGAAGGTGGGGGAGGCTACGAGCAGTACTTC | CASSEGGGGYEQYF | . | TRBV9 | once | TRBJ2-7
TGTGCCAGCAGTTTCAGGGGGTTCGGGTACGAGCAGTACTTC | CASSFRGFGYEQYF | TRBD1 | TRBV27 | . | TRBJ2-7
TGTGCCAGCAGCCAAGCTACCGTATCCCCCAGGGTTGGCGAGCAGTACTTC | CASSQATVSPRVGEQYF | . | TRBV4-2 | . | TRBJ2-7
TGTGCCAGCAGTTTACCGGGACAGGGGGCTTGGTATGGCTACACCTTC | CASSLPGQGAWYGYTF | TRBD1 | TRBV28 | . | TRBJ1-2
TGCGCCAGCAGCTTGCGGGGCACGGGAGGTCTAGCTAGGGGTGAGCAAGAGACCCAGTACTTC | CASSLRGTGGLARGEQETQYF | TRBD2 | TRBV5-1 | . | TRBJ2-5
TGCGCCAGCAGCTTGGGCGTTCGGGGACCCAATGAAAAACTGTTTTTT | CASSLGVRGPNEKLFF | . | TRBV5-1 | . | TRBJ1-4
TGTGCCAGCAGCACCGGAGGACTAGCGGGAGTTAATGAGCAGTTCTTC | CASSTGGLAGVNEQFF | TRBD2 | TRBV7-6 | . | TRBJ2-1